This T cell receptor beta chain was documented in a study of vaccination effects on CD4 cells after COVID-19. CDR1 and CDR2 from the germline V gene are SGHTA and FQGNSA. V gave up 7 bases and J gave up 5 bases; unmatched junction bases: 11. The CDR3 covers 15 residues. Peptide-pool stimulation followed by sequencing identified expanded antigen-specific CD4+ clonotypes in the ViraFEST assay. Subsequent to a culture period of approximately 11 days, CD4+ T cells were isolated. Half the medium was swapped for IL-2 medium on days 3 and 7. The protocol was immunoSEQ multiplex PCR, while the TCRdb copy is restricted to in-frame clones and leaves out a portion. The sample consists of some 15,000 clones, less than 85% of them appearing once. This clone was seen only a few times. The antigen is unknown.

Source: CD4+ T cells from PBMCs cultured with HCoV-229E spike peptides, taken before COVID-19 vaccination. The origin of this receptor is a human donor who received a COVID-19 vaccine. The chain joins TRBV7-2 to TRBJ2-7, with 10 nucleotides matching TRBD1. CDR3 nucleotides: TGTGCCAGCATCCTATCCGGGACAGGGGCCGACGAGCAGTACTTC. The encoded protein is CASILSGTGADEQYF.